The 25 T cell receptor beta chains presented below share a single source sample, sequenced in a study of T cell responses to AZD1222 COVID-19 vaccine. Method: immunoSEQ multiplex PCR; TCRdb's copy keeps in-frame clones and lacks some. There are 18,000 or so clones in the sample; roughly nine tenths occur only once, and roughly 9.4% lies in the top ten. This specimen consisted of peripheral blood, obtained 28 days after the second AZD1222 dose. All receptors derive from an adult who received the AZD1222 COVID-19 vaccine.

The chain employs TRBV10-2 and TRBJ2-1; a possible D gene is TRBD2 (6 bases). V was shortened by 8 bases and J by 1 base, with 12 bases between the two germline ends. The CDR3 loop spans 14 amino acids. Germline V gives CDR1 WSHSY, CDR2 SAAADI. The chain's CDR3 is CASRRDPSYNEQFF. DNA for the CDR3: TGCGCCAGCCGGCGGGACCCATCCTACAATGAGCAGTTCTTC.

The V gene is TRBV5-4, the J gene TRBJ2-3, with 7 bases identical to TRBD1. This CDR3 is 13 amino acids long. The J segment lost 5 bases and the V segment lost 4 bases, leaving 4 bases of the junction unmatched. CDR1 is SGHNT, CDR2 YYREEE, per germline (reference sequence). CDR3 loop: CASSGTDRDTQYF. The CDR3 coding sequence is TGTGCCAGCAGCGGGACAGATAGAGATACGCAGTATTTT. Full variable domain (remainder filled in from reference TRBV5-4 and TRBJ2-3): ETGVTQSPTHLIKTRGQQVTLRCSSQSGHNTVSWYQQALGQGPQFIFQYYREEENGRGNFPPRFSGLQFPNYSSELNVNALELDDSALYLCASSGTDRDTQYFGPGTRLTVL.

The rearrangement links TRBV28 to TRBJ2-7, with TRBD1 matching over 10 bases. Germline V gene sequence: CDR1 MDHEN, CDR2 SYDVKM. The J segment lost 4 bases and the V segment lost 6 bases, leaving 6 bases of the junction unmatched. CDR3 length: 14 residues. The CDR3 loop reads CASSLRQGAYEQYF. The CDR3 nucleotides are TGTGCCAGCAGCCTTAGACAGGGGGCGTACGAGCAGTACTTC.

The chain couples TRBV6-4 to TRBJ1-5, with TRBD1 as a possible D gene (5 bases). Per the germline V gene, CDR1 is MRHNA and CDR2 is SNTAGT. V was trimmed by 4 bases and J by 5 bases, leaving 12 bases between them. The CDR3 is made up of 14 amino acids. The CDR3 nucleotides are TGTGCCAGCAGTGCTGACAGAACTGATCAGCCCCAGCATTTT. Translating gives CASSADRTDQPQHF.

The chain recombines TRBV6-1 with TRBJ1-1; no clear D gene. The CDR3 runs to 12 residues. Looked up from germline, CDR1 is MNHNS and CDR2 is SASEGT. V was shortened by 2 bases and J by 9 bases, with 10 bases between the two germline ends. CDR3 residues: CASSETGYQAFF. In nucleotides, the CDR3 is TGTGCCAGCAGTGAAACGGGCTACCAAGCTTTCTTT.

The CDR3 coding sequence is TGTGCCAGCAGCTTAAGAAAGGACAGGGAGGATGGCTACACCTTC. This codes for CASSLRKDREDGYTF. The rearrangement links TRBV11-1 to TRBJ1-2; 8 bases align to TRBD1. The V and J ends lost 2 bases and 6 bases, in that order; junction bases with no gene match: 8. This CDR3 is built from 15 residues. CDR1 is SGHAT and CDR2 is FQDESV in the germline V gene (reference sequence).

V usage is TRBV19 and J usage is TRBJ1-5; a possible D gene is TRBD1 (5 bases). The CDR3 spans 15 residues. Looked up from germline, CDR1 is LNHDA and CDR2 is SQIVND (reference sequence). Trimming stripped 2 bases from V and 4 bases from J, with 12 bases between. The CDR3 here is CASSISRDSNQPQHF. The CDR3 bases are TGTGCCAGTAGTATAAGTAGGGACTCAAATCAGCCCCAGCATTTT.

The chain combines TRBV9 with TRBJ2-2, with 8 bases identical to TRBD2. V gave up 4 bases and J gave up 5 bases; unmatched junction bases: 10. This CDR3 spans 16 amino acids. CDR1 and CDR2 from the germline V gene are SGDLS and YYNGEE. The CDR3, as DNA: TGTGCCAGCAGCAGAACGAGCGGGAGATGGACCGGGGAGCTGTTTTTT. Its protein product is CASSRTSGRWTGELFF.

The chain links TRBV3-1 (or the pseudogene TRBV3-2) to TRBJ1-3; D gene ambiguous. V lost 4 bases, J lost 6 bases, and 10 bases lay in between. CDR3 length: 13 amino acids. Germline values: CDR1 LGHDT, CDR2 YNNKEL (reference sequence). CDR3 protein: CASSLSRVNTIYF. The CDR3 DNA follows: TGTGCCAGCAGCCTCTCAAGGGTAAACACCATATATTTT.

This clone is a singleton in its sample. The rearrangement links TRBV7-9 to TRBJ2-5; a weak D match, TRBD1 (6 bases). This CDR3 comprises 13 residues. Germline V gene data show CDR1 as SEHNR and CDR2 as FQNEAQ (reference sequence). V lost 5 bases and J 3 bases, leaving 10 bases between the germline ends. CDR3 sequence reads: CASSQRQEETQYF. CDR3 nucleotide sequence: TGTGCCAGCAGCCAGAGACAGGAAGAGACCCAGTACTTC.

The chain couples TRBV10-3 to TRBJ1-3; 9 bases agree with TRBD1. Germline values: CDR1 ENHRY, CDR2 SYGVKD. With V trimmed by 6 bases and J by 0 bases, 6 bases remained unmatched. CDR3 size: 16 residues. CDR3: CAIRVGTGNSGNTIYF. The CDR3 bases are TGTGCCATCAGGGTTGGGACAGGGAACTCTGGAAACACCATATATTTT.

The gene calls are TRBV19 and TRBJ2-1; TRBD1 matches at 8 bases. CDR3 length: 13 amino acids. Germline CDR1 reads LNHDA; CDR2 reads SQIVND (reference sequence). The V gene end was trimmed by 6 bases and the J gene end by 8 bases; junction bases not matched to a gene: 6. The CDR3 sequence is CASRKTGVHEQFF. The CDR3, as DNA: TGTGCCAGTAGGAAGACAGGGGTCCATGAGCAGTTCTTC. The whole variable domain, filled in from reference TRBV19 and TRBJ2-1, reads DGGITQSPKYLFRKEGQNVTLSCEQNLNHDAMYWYRQDPGQGLRLIYYSQIVNDFQKGDIAEGYSVSREKKESFPLTVTSAQKNPTAFYLCASRKTGVHEQFFGPGTRLTVL.

V usage is TRBV30 and J usage is TRBJ1-2, with unresolved D. Trimming removed 2 bases at V and 5 bases at J, with 9 bases between. CDR1 GTSNPN and CDR2 SVGIG come from the germline V gene (reference sequence). There are 12 residues in the CDR3. Here the CDR3 reads CAWSKRLYGYTF. The CDR3 DNA follows: TGTGCCTGGAGTAAACGGCTGTATGGCTACACCTTC.

The J gene is TRBJ2-5, the V gene TRBV9; 9 bases map to TRBD2. The CDR3 extends over 15 amino acids. The ends lost 2 bases at V and 4 bases at J; junction bases unmatched: 6. Germline CDR1 and CDR2: SGDLS and YYNGEE. CDR3 amino acids: CASSVGGRAAETQYF. The CDR3 DNA is TGTGCCAGCAGCGTGGGCGGGAGGGCCGCAGAGACCCAGTACTTC.

The gene calls are TRBV7-8 and TRBJ2-2, with D perhaps matching TRBD2 (5 bases). The CDR3 runs to 15 residues. V lost 7 bases to trimming and J lost 3 bases, with 15 bases between them. Germline assignment: CDR1 SGHVS and CDR2 FQNEAQ. This chain's CDR3 is CASTPRGGYTGELFF. The CDR3 coding sequence is TGTGCCAGCACCCCCCGCGGCGGGTACACCGGGGAGCTGTTTTTT.

The chain has TRBV5-5 and TRBJ1-1, with no clear D. The length of the CDR3 is 14 residues. Germline-derived CDR1 and CDR2 are SGHKS and YYEKEE (reference sequence). The V end was cut by 3 bases, the J end by 4 bases, with 13 bases between. CDR3 nucleotide sequence: TGTGCCAGCAGCTCTCCACAATTGGGCACTGAAGCTTTCTTT. It codes for CASSSPQLGTEAFF.

CDR3 amino acids: CASSIGQDGYTF. The CDR3 coding sequence is TGCGCCAGCAGCATCGGACAGGATGGCTACACCTTC. This sequence joins TRBV5-1 and TRBJ1-2; 7 bases fit TRBD1. The CDR3 loop spans 12 amino acids. The germline gives CDR1 SGHRS, CDR2 YFSETQ. V was clipped by 4 bases and J by 6 bases; unmatched bases: 3. The whole variable domain, filled in from reference TRBV5-1 and TRBJ1-2, reads KAGVTQTPRYLIKTRGQQVTLSCSPISGHRSVSWYQQTPGQGLQFLFEYFSETQRNKGNFPGRFSGRQFSNSRSEMNVSTLELGDSALYLCASSIGQDGYTFGSGTRLTVV.

The chain combines TRBV21-1 with TRBJ2-2. TRBV21-1 is designated a pseudogene. The CDR3 contains 16 residues. The CDR3 DNA reads TGTGCCAGCACCGAAAGGGCAGAAACAAACACCGGGGAGCTGTTTTTT. Translation: CASTERAETNTGELFF.

The rearrangement joins TRBV5-1 to TRBJ1-6, with 7 bases matching TRBD1. The V and J ends lost 4 bases and 10 bases, in that order; junction bases with no gene match: 11. The CDR3 totals 15 residues. Germline lookup yields CDR1 SGHRS and CDR2 YFSETQ. The CDR3 nucleotides are TGCGCCAGCAGCCGGGAGGGGACAGAGGGGTCACCCCTCCACTTT. Translation: CASSREGTEGSPLHF.

The V gene is TRBV7-9, the J gene TRBJ1-1, with D hard to call. The CDR3 extends over 14 amino acids. Germline values: CDR1 SEHNR, CDR2 FQNEAQ (reference sequence). Trimming took 1 base from V and 0 from J, leaving 6 bases between them. The DNA of the CDR3 is TGTGCCAGCAGCTTAGTAGGGTTGAACACTGAAGCTTTCTTT. Protein sequence: CASSLVGLNTEAFF.

This chain uses TRBV27 with TRBJ2-5; 11 bases fit TRBD1. CDR3 length: 14 amino acids. Per the germline V gene, CDR1 is MNHEY and CDR2 is SMNVEV (reference sequence). J gave up 7 bases and V 8 bases, and 9 bases lay outside the gene matches. The CDR3 coding sequence is TGTGCCAGCTGCCCCGGACAGGGGGCTCGGACCCAGTACTTC. Amino acid sequence: CASCPGQGARTQYF.

The gene calls are TRBV23-1 and TRBJ2-7; tentative D call: TRBD1 (6 bases). TRBV23-1 is filed as an ORF, its function uncertain. The CDR3 length is 12 residues. CDR3 DNA: TGCGCCAGCAGTTCCGGGCTCCGAGAGGGGGACGTC. Protein sequence: CASSSGLREGDV.

The chain employs TRBV3-1 (or the pseudogene TRBV3-2) and TRBJ2-7, with D perhaps matching TRBD2 (6 bases). The CDR3 has 13 amino acids. Germline assignment: CDR1 LGHDT and CDR2 YNNKEL (reference sequence). V dropped 4 bases and J dropped 5 bases, with 12 bases sitting between them. This CDR3 reads CASSRYGGHEQYV. The DNA of the CDR3 is TGTGCCAGCAGCCGTTACGGGGGTCACGAGCAGTACGTC.

This clone has a handful of counts. The chain links TRBV7-9 to TRBJ2-2; D might be TRBD1 (6 bases). The germline CDR1 and CDR2 sequences are SEHNR and FQNEAQ (reference sequence). The CDR3 runs to 16 residues. V was cut by 6 bases and J by 5 bases, with 19 bases left in between. The CDR3 DNA reads TGTGCCAGCAGACACCGGGACACCATTGGGACCGGGGAGCTGTTTTTT. This sequence encodes CASRHRDTIGTGELFF.

V usage is TRBV7-2 and J usage is TRBJ2-5; perhaps TRBD2 as D (5 bases). Trimming pared 4 bases from V and 7 bases from J, leaving 13 bases between. The CDR3 has 13 residues. The germline gives CDR1 SGHTA, CDR2 FQGNSA. This CDR3 is CASSSDPSGTQYF. CDR3 nucleotides: TGTGCCAGCAGCTCGGACCCCAGCGGGACCCAGTACTTC.